One and the same sample provided the 15 T cell receptor beta chains below, sequenced in a study of blood T cell repertoires in COVID-19. Generated by immunoSEQ multiplex PCR, the TCRdb table keeps only in-frame clones and is missing some. Among about 5,900 clones, roughly 90% were seen once, and the ten largest hold about 20%. Sequenced input: peripheral blood. The source of these receptors is a human donor in a cohort sampled during active COVID-19.

This chain connects TRBV3-1 (or the pseudogene TRBV3-2) to TRBJ2-5; 11 positions agree with TRBD2. CDR3 length: 16 residues. Trimming at V came to 2 bases and at J to 9 bases, leaving 11 bases not matched to a gene. Germline CDR1 LGHDT, CDR2 YNNKEL (reference sequence). DNA for the CDR3: TGTGCCAGCAGCCAAACTAGCGGGGGTTCGTTGGAGGCCCAGTACTTC. Translated: CASSQTSGGSLEAQYF.

The chain carries TRBV14 and TRBJ1-2, with 7 bases lining up with TRBD1. V lost 4 bases to trimming and J lost 2 bases; unmatched junction nucleotides: 7. Germline values: CDR1 SGHDN, CDR2 FVKESK. CDR3 length: 15 amino acids. The CDR3 protein is CASSPLRGRNYGYTF. The DNA for the CDR3 is TGTGCCAGCAGCCCCCTGAGGGGGCGGAACTATGGCTACACCTTC.

This clone was seen a single time. CDR3 nucleotides: TGTGCCAGTAGTGAACGGACAGGACAAATTGGAAACACCATATATTTT. It yields the protein CASSERTGQIGNTIYF. J is TRBJ1-3 and V is TRBV19, with 7 nucleotides matching TRBD1. CDR1 and CDR2 from the germline V gene are LNHDA and SQIVND (reference sequence). Trimming cost V 5 bases and J 3 bases; bases outside gene matches: 10. The CDR3 covers 16 residues. Variable domain in full (rest from reference TRBV19 and TRBJ1-3): DGGITQSPKYLFRKEGQNVTLSCEQNLNHDAMYWYRQDPGQGLRLIYYSQIVNDFQKGDIAEGYSVSREKKESFPLTVTSAQKNPTAFYLCASSERTGQIGNTIYFGEGSWLTVV.

The chain recombines TRBV7-9 with TRBJ2-4, with TRBD2 matching over 8 bases. After removal of 6 bases from V and 0 bases from J, the junction contained 7 bases not matched to a gene. Germline lookup yields CDR1 SEHNR and CDR2 FQNEAQ (reference sequence). The CDR3 consists of 16 residues. The CDR3 DNA follows: TGTGCCAGCAGACCGGCGGGGGGATTAGCCAAAAACATTCAGTACTTC. It codes for CASRPAGGLAKNIQYF.

The V call is TRBV30, the J call TRBJ1-4; the D gene is possibly TRBD1 (6 bases). The CDR3 covers 15 residues. Trimming cost V 0 bases and J 8 bases, with 16 bases left between them. Germline V CDR1 and CDR2: GTSNPN, SVGIG (reference sequence). This CDR3 reads CAWSVLGQNWEKLFF. The CDR3 nucleotides read TGTGCCTGGAGTGTTCTGGGACAAAATTGGGAAAAACTGTTTTTT. The full variable domain, its missing parts supplied by reference TRBV30 and TRBJ1-4, is SQTIHQWPATLVQPVGSPLSLECTVEGTSNPNLYWYRQAAGRGLQLLFYSVGIGQISSEVPQNLSASRPQDRQFILSSKKLLLSDSGFYLCAWSVLGQNWEKLFFGSGTQLSVL.

The V and J genes are TRBV4-2 and TRBJ2-7; D perhaps matches TRBD2 (6 bases). V lost 4 bases and J lost 0, with 10 bases in between. The germline V gene encodes CDR1 LGHNA and CDR2 YNFKEQ. The CDR3 has 14 residues. The CDR3 is CASSPFGGSYEQYF. The CDR3 coding sequence is TGTGCCAGCAGCCCTTTCGGGGGCTCCTACGAGCAGTACTTC.

This chain links TRBV27 with TRBJ1-1, with 8 bases aligning to TRBD1. Trimming at V came to 8 bases and at J to 5 bases, leaving 10 bases not matched to a gene. The CDR3 is made up of 14 amino acids. Germline CDR1 and CDR2: MNHEY and SMNVEV (reference sequence). The CDR3 DNA reads TGTGCCAGCTGCGACTCCAGGGGGCGGACTGAAGCTTTCTTT. Encoded protein: CASCDSRGRTEAFF.

This sequence joins TRBV5-4 and TRBJ2-1, with a tentative D call TRBD1 (8 bases). Germline values: CDR1 SGHNT, CDR2 YYREEE (reference sequence). V was cut by 5 bases and J by 8 bases, with 20 bases left in between. This CDR3 is 15 amino acids long. The chain's CDR3 is CASSPTGGEGDEQFF. In DNA, the CDR3 is TGTGCCAGCAGTCCTACAGGGGGGGAAGGCGATGAGCAGTTCTTC. Looking up the rest from reference TRBV5-4 and TRBJ2-1 gives the full variable domain: ETGVTQSPTHLIKTRGQQVTLRCSSQSGHNTVSWYQQALGQGPQFIFQYYREEENGRGNFPPRFSGLQFPNYSSELNVNALELDDSALYLCASSPTGGEGDEQFFGPGTRLTVL.

The J gene is TRBJ1-3, the V gene TRBV7-9, with D tentatively TRBD1 (6 bases). The germline V gene has CDR1 SEHNR and CDR2 FQNEAQ (reference sequence). CDR3 length equals 16 residues. V was pared by 4 bases and J by 4 bases, with 17 bases between. The CDR3 region is CASSSPGQFLGNTIYF. The CDR3 DNA is TGTGCCAGCAGCTCCCCCGGACAGTTTCTCGGAAACACCATATATTTT.

V gene TRBV19 combines with J gene TRBJ1-5; D gene unclear. Trimming shortened V by 8 bases and J by 0 bases, and 20 bases separated the two germline ends. Germline loops: CDR1 LNHDA, CDR2 SQIVND (reference sequence). The CDR3 extends over 17 amino acids. The CDR3 DNA reads as TGTGCCAGTTCCGACATTCTGTTCGGGGATAGCAATCAGCCCCAGCATTTT. Translation: CASSDILFGDSNQPQHF.

The chain links TRBV6-1 to TRBJ1-2, with D possibly being TRBD1 (6 bases). Looked up from germline, CDR1 is MNHNS and CDR2 is SASEGT. The ends were cut back, 3 bases at V and 2 bases at J, with 10 bases in the middle. The CDR3 is made up of 14 amino acids. The CDR3 loop reads CASSDSRGNYGYTF. CDR3 sequence (DNA): TGTGCCAGCAGTGATAGCAGGGGCAACTATGGCTACACCTTC.

As DNA, the CDR3 is TGTGCCAGCAGCCACAGGACCCCGGGACTTAGGGTGAAGTATTTT. Translation: CASSHRTPGLRVKYF. The chain combines TRBV14 with TRBJ2-3, with D possibly TRBD2 on 6 matching bases. With 3 bases removed from V and 13 bases from J, the gap between germline ends came to 23 bases. The CDR3 totals 15 residues. CDR1 and CDR2 from the germline V gene are SGHDN and FVKESK.

The V call is TRBV19, the J call TRBJ1-3, with 7 bases matching TRBD1. This CDR3 has 14 residues. V lost 4 bases and J lost 4; bases outside the gene matches: 4. In germline, CDR1 is LNHDA, CDR2 SQIVND (reference sequence). CDR3 nucleotide sequence: TGTGCCAGTAGTACAGACAGGGTCGGAAACACCATATATTTT. It codes for CASSTDRVGNTIYF.

The V and J genes are TRBV18 and TRBJ1-2, with 10 bases identical to TRBD1. The CDR3 has 13 residues. Per germline, CDR1 KGHSH and CDR2 LQKENI. Losses at the gene ends were 4 bases for V and 6 bases for J; bases not matched to a gene: 2. CDR3 residues: CASSLGQGDGYTF. The CDR3 DNA reads as TGTGCCAGCTCACTTGGACAGGGGGATGGCTACACCTTC. The full variable domain, completed using reference TRBV18 and TRBJ1-2, is NAGVMQNPRHLVRRRGQEARLRCSPMKGHSHVYWYRQLPEEGLKFMVYLQKENIIDESGMPKERFSAEFPKEGPSILRIQQVVRGDSAAYFCASSLGQGDGYTFGSGTRLTVV.

The chain has TRBV5-1 and TRBJ2-5; possible D gene TRBD1, 6 bases. From germline, CDR1 is SGHRS and CDR2 YFSETQ. The CDR3 runs 13 residues. The V end was cut by 2 bases, the J end by 5 bases, with 10 bases between. Here the CDR3 DNA reads TGCGCCAGCAGCTTACAGGGTATCGAGACCCAGTACTTC. This encodes CASSLQGIETQYF.